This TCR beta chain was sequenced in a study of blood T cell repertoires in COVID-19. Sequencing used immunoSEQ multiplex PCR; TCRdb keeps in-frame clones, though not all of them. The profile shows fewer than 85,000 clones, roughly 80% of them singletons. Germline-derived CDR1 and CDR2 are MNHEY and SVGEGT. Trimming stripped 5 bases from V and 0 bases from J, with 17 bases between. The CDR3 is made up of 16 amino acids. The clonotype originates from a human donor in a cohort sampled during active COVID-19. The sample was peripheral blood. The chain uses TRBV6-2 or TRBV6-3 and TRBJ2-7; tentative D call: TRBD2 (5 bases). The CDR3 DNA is TGTGCCAGCAGTCGTGGGCCGGGGTCCGGCTCCTACGAGCAGTACTTC. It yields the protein CASSRGPGSGSYEQYF.